This note documents a single T cell receptor beta chain sequence. Its antigen remains unknown. The CDR3 covers 17 residues. Germline V gene sequence: CDR1 SGHVS, CDR2 FQNEAQ. The junction had 10 bases not matched to a gene; V was cut back by 5 bases and J by 5 bases. Amplification by 5'RACE using constant-segment primers produced TCR alpha and TCR beta cDNA libraries that carried sample barcodes and UMIs. TCRdb ran MiXCR on the 5' RACE reads and lists one entry per CDR3 protein. Of 300,000 to 400,000 distinct CDR3 sequences listed, 25% to 30% are singletons. This entry is derived from a study of T-cell memory formation after mild COVID-19. Study results and limitations: Prior to infection, memory already included some responding clones, suggesting cross-reactive memory joined.

This TCR was recovered from an adult woman who had mild COVID-19 (a few samples of this study predate the infection). Cell type and time point are not known. The V call is TRBV7-8, the J call TRBJ2-7, with 15 bases that match TRBD2. Sequencing was carried out using PBMCs or a T cell subset sorted from them (not recorded which). The CDR3 is CASSNDLGLAGGNEQYF. The CDR3 DNA sequence: TGTGCCAGCAGCAACGACCTGGGACTAGCGGGAGGCAACGAGCAGTACTTC.